Reported below is one TCR beta chain. It has no known antigen specificity. Base qualities were left out, and no much larger clone turns up one base away. The sample comes from a study of blood T cell repertoires in COVID-19 (dated by TCRdb to about 2020). Turning to the overall study: Samples covering the acute and convalescent phases of COVID-19 were provided by collaborators in the United States, Italy and Spain. Deeply sampled blood TCRbeta repertoires from subjects exposed to, actively infected with, or recovered from COVID-19 were included in the dataset. The samples were drawn from two sources: the first 160 participants of the ongoing ImmuneRACE study, and 1,000 to 1,500 subjects contributed by 6 global collaborators. The prospective study material was composed of cDNA or gDNA derived from T cells, B-cell-depleted T cells, or PBMCs. Sample metadata almost always included a de-identified subject ID, COVID-19 status, age in years and sex. Where HLA class I and class II types were available, the types were taken from metadata supplied by the sample provider, not from assay-based typing. A freely available public database, intended as a resource for researchers studying the immune response to SARS-CoV-2, is where the repertoires were released.

The immunoSEQ Assay, a bias-controlled multiplex PCR, was used to amplify TCRbeta CDR3 regions from genomic DNA. The paper's data handling went like this. Nucleated cell counts per sample were estimated from amplification of reference gene primers within the assay. To quantify the absolute abundance of each unique TCRbeta CDR3 rearrangement, sequence reads were collapsed and filtered. For each sample, productive Simpson clonality was calculated as the square root of Simpson's diversity index over productive rearrangements. TCRdb stores this immuneACCESS table with in-frame sequences only. Part of the clones is absent; in the studies checked, under half of the shortfall reflects unresolved V genes, and no reason is known for the rest. V, J and clone size derive from that table, while D and trimming were established from the DNA sequence. Within this sample are approximately 500,000 clones, with 70% to 90% of them counted one time only. The ten largest clones add up to 1.8% of the sample.

The paper's findings and limits, for the study overall: The quantity of clinical and demographic metadata differed by source and by participant and was supplied without curation.

In the prospective study, participants were roughly 18 to 90 years old, resided in 24 geographic areas of the United States, and were enrolled through a virtual design. In the prospective study, participants were assigned to cohorts based on the clinical history participants reported in a screening survey and a study questionnaire. ImmuneRACE Cohort 3 recovered participants were defined by two consecutive negative NP/OP PCR tests, healthcare professional clearance, or symptom resolution. In the prospective study, whole blood, serum and a nasopharyngeal or oropharyngeal swab were collected from each participant by mobile phlebotomists. Additional blood draws and questionnaires over a roughly two-month period could optionally be provided by prospective study participants. Before DNA extraction, blood samples from the prospective study were shipped at room temperature or frozen. The germline V gene sets CDR1 to MDHEN and CDR2 to SYDVKM. The CDR3 contains 14 residues, cysteine and phenylalanine counted. Only the CDR3 DNA stays, 42 bases, in frame from base 1. Ends trimmed: V by 6 bases, J by 5 bases; bases unmatched to a gene: 5.

Sequences were obtained from PBMCs or T cells enriched from blood (not recorded which). This chain is built from TRBV28 and TRBJ1-5; the central 9 bases match TRBD1. This clonotype was sampled from a woman aged 40-49 years who had recovered from COVID-19. The CDR3 loop reads CASSTRQGDQPQHF. The DNA is as follows: TGTGCCAGCAGCACCCGACAGGGGGATCAGCCCCAGCATTTT.